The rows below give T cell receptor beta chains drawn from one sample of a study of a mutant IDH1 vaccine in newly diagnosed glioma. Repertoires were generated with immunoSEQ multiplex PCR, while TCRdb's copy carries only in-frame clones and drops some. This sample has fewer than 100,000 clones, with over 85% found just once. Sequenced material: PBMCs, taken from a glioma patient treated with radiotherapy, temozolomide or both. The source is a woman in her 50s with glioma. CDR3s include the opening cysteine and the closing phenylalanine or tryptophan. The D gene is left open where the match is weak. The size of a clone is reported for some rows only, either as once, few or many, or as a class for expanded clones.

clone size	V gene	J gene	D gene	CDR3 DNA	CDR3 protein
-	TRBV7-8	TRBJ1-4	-	TGTGCCAGCAGCTTGGGGGGTCAGGTTGGTGAAAAACTGTTTTTT	CASSLGGQVGEKLFF
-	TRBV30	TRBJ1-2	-	TGTGCCTGGAGTGTGGAGGCAGGGCTGGTCTATGGCTACACCTTC	CAWSVEAGLVYGYTF
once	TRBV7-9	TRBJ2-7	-	TGTGCCAGCAGCTTAGGAACGGCCTACGAGCAGTACTTC	CASSLGTAYEQYF
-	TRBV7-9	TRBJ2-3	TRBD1	TGTGCCAGCAGCCCGGGGACAGTATATACGCAGTATTTT	CASSPGTVYTQYF
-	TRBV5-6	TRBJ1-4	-	TGTGCCAGCAGCGCCCTGTTCGACACCAATGAAAAACTGTTTTTT	CASSALFDTNEKLFF
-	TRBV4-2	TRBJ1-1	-	TGTGCCAGCAGCCAAGTAAGTGGATTGGACACTGAAGCTTTCTTT	CASSQVSGLDTEAFF
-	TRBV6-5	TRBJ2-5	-	TGTGCCAGCAGTTACTCGGAAGAGGGAGGGACCCAGTACTTC	CASSYSEEGGTQYF
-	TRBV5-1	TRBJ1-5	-	TGCGCCAGCAGCCCGCGGACGGGGGGCAATCAGCCCCAGCATTTT	CASSPRTGGNQPQHF
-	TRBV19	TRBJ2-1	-	TGTGCCAGTAGGCCCACCGGAGCAGGAAGGTGGCATGAGCAGTTCTTC	CASRPTGAGRWHEQFF
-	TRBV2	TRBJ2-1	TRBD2	TGTGCCAGCAGCGCCGGGACTAGCGGCTACAATGAGCAGTTCTTC	CASSAGTSGYNEQFF
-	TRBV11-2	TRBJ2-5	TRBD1	TGTGCCAGCAGCTTAGACCCTCCTCGGACAGGGATGGAGGAGACCCAGTACTTC	CASSLDPPRTGMEETQYF
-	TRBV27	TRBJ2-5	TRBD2	TGTGCCAGCAGTGGCCCTTCTAGTGAGGCGGGAGGCCAGACCCAGTACTTC	CASSGPSSEAGGQTQYF
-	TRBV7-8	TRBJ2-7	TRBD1	TGTGCCAGCAGCTTAAGGGACAGGGGTACCAACGAGCAGTACTTC	CASSLRDRGTNEQYF
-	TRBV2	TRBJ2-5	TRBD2	TGTGCCAGCAGCGACGGGAGGTTCCAAGAGACCCAGTACTTC	CASSDGRFQETQYF
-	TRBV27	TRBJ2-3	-	TGTGCCAGCAGCCCGGGGGCGGGTGCCCGAAGGCAGTATTTT	CASSPGAGARRQYF
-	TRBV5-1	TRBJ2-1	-	TGCGCCAGCAGCTTGACAGGGAACCCCACCTACAATGAGCAGTTCTTC	CASSLTGNPTYNEQFF
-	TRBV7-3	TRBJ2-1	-	TGTGCCAGCGGCGCCTACAATGAGCAGTTCTTC	CASGAYNEQFF
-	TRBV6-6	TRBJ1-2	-	TGTGCCAGCAGTTATGATGGTCATTCTAACTATGGCTACACCTTC	CASSYDGHSNYGYTF
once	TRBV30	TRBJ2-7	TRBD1	TGTGCCTGGAGTGTGACCGGGACAGGGGACCCCTACGAGCAGTACTTC	CAWSVTGTGDPYEQYF
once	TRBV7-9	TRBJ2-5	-	TGTGCCAGCAGCTTATTTGTGGGGGTCCTTCAAGAGACCCAGTACTTC	CASSLFVGVLQETQYF
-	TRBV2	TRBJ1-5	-	TGTGCCAGTGGCGAGTTGCAGGATCAGCCCCAGCATTTT	CASGELQDQPQHF
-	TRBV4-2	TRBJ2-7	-	TGTGCCAGCACTTTTGACAGGTATGGGTACGAGCAGTACTTC	CASTFDRYGYEQYF
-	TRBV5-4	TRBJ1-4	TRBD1	TGTGCCAGCAGCTTGGGGACAGGGACTAATGAAAAACTGTTTTTT	CASSLGTGTNEKLFF